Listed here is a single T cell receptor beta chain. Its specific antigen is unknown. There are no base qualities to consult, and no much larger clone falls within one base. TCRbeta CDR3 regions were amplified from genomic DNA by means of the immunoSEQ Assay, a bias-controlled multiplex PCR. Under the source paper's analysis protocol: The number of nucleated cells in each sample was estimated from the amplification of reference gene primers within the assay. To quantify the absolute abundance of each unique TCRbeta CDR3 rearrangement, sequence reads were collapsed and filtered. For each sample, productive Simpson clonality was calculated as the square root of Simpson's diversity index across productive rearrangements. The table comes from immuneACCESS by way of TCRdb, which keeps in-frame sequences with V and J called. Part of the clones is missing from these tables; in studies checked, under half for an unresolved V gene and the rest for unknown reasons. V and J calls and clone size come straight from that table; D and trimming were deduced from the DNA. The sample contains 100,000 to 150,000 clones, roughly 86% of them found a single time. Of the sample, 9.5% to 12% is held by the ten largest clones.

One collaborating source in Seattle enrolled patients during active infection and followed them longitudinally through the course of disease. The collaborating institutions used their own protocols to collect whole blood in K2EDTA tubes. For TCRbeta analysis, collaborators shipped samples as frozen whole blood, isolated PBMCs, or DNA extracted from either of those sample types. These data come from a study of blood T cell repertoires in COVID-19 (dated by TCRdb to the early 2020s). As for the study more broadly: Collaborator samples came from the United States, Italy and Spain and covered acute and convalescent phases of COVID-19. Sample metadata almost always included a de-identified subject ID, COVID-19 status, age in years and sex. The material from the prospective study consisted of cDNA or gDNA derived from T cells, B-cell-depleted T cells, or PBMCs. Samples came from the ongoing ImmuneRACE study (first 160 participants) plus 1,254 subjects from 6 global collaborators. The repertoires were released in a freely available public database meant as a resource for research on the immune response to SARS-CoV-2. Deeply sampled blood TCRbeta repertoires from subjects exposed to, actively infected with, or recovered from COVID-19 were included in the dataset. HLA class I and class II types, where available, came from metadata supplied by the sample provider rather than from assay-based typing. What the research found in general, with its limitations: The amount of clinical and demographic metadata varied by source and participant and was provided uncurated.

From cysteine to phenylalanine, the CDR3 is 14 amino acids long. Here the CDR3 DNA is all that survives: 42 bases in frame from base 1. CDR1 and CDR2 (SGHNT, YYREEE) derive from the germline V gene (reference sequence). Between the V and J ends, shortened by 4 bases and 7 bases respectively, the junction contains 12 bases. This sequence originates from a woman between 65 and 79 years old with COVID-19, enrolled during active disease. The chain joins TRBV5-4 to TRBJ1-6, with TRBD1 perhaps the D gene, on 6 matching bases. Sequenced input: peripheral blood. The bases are TGTGCCAGCAGCGGGGGCCCTCCCAATTCACCCCTCCACTTT. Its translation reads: CASSGGPPNSPLHF.